A selection of T cell receptor beta chains follows, all from one sample in a study of CD4 T cell repertoires in COVID-19. Clones were sequenced by immunoSEQ multiplex PCR, and TCRdb holds only the in-frame ones, with some missing. The sample lists tens of thousands of clones, under 90% occurring once. This specimen was CD4+ T cells from peripheral blood, taken after recovery from COVID-19. The receptors come from a human donor who had COVID-19. The CDR3 runs from the conserved cysteine through the conserved F or W. The D gene is left open where the match is weak. Expanded clones are given a class, and other clones once, few, many or no size at all.

TRBV28	.	TRBJ2-7	.	TGTGCCAGCAGTGCGAACCAACCCCCCTACGAGCAGTACTTC	CASSANQPPYEQYF
TRBV5-1	.	TRBJ2-2	.	TGCGCCAGCAGCTTGGTGTTCGGGGCGACCGGGGAGCTGTTTTTT	CASSLVFGATGELFF
TRBV7-9	TRBD1	TRBJ2-3	.	TGTGCCAGCAGCTCTACAGGGGGCTTCACAGATACGCAGTATTTT	CASSSTGGFTDTQYF
TRBV3-1/TRBV3-2	.	TRBJ1-2	.	TGTGCCAGCAGCCAAGAGAAGGGTCCTAGAGGCTACACCTTC	CASSQEKGPRGYTF
TRBV23-1	.	TRBJ1-5	few	TGCGCCAGCAGGCCTAGACGAGGGAATAGCAATCAGCCCCAGCATTTT	CASRPRRGNSNQPQHF
TRBV19	.	TRBJ1-6	.	TGTGCCAGTAGTTGGGCAGGGAGATCCTATAATTCACCCCTCCACTTT	CASSWAGRSYNSPLHF
TRBV15	.	TRBJ2-3	.	TGTGCCACCAGCAGAGATCCCGGGAGCTTCACAGATACGCAGTATTTT	CATSRDPGSFTDTQYF
TRBV2	.	TRBJ1-1	.	TGTGCCAGCGGGCGGCCGGGGTGGAACACTGAAGCTTTCTTT	CASGRPGWNTEAFF
TRBV24-1	.	TRBJ1-1	.	TGTGCCACCAGTGATTTGGGGTTGAACACTGAAGCTTTCTTT	CATSDLGLNTEAFF
TRBV5-1	TRBD2	TRBJ2-3	once	TGCGCCAGCAGCCCCTTCGGACTAGCGGGATCAGATACGCAGTATTTT	CASSPFGLAGSDTQYF
TRBV2	.	TRBJ2-2	once	TGTGCCAGCGTGGGGGGTCTAAACACCGGGGAGCTGTTTTTT	CASVGGLNTGELFF
TRBV15	.	TRBJ1-1	.	TGTGCCACCAGCAGAGATTCCCAGGCTGAAGCTTTCTTT	CATSRDSQAEAFF
TRBV3-1/TRBV3-2	TRBD2	TRBJ2-3	once	TGTGCCAGCAGCCAACCTAAAGAAGGACTAGTACCCGATACGCAGTATTTT	CASSQPKEGLVPDTQYF
TRBV27	.	TRBJ1-1	.	TGTGCCAGCAGTTCCCTCCGACCGACCTTGAACACTGAAGCTTTCTTT	CASSSLRPTLNTEAFF
TRBV7-2	.	TRBJ1-2	.	TGTGCCAGCAGCTTAAATCCTCAATATTATGGCTACACCTTC	CASSLNPQYYGYTF
TRBV5-1	.	TRBJ2-3	.	TGCGCCAGCAGCGAGGGGTTATTGGGCACAGATACGCAGTATTTT	CASSEGLLGTDTQYF
TRBV5-1	TRBD2	TRBJ2-1	.	TGCGCCAGCAGCGGTGGGACTAGCTCCTACAATGAGCAGTTCTTC	CASSGGTSSYNEQFF
TRBV4-1	.	TRBJ1-6	.	TGCGCCAGCAGCCTGGACGTAGATTCACCCCTCCACTTT	CASSLDVDSPLHF
TRBV19	.	TRBJ2-7	few	TGTGCCAGTAGTATAGACGCGGGACTCTCCTACGAGCAGTACTTC	CASSIDAGLSYEQYF
TRBV6-6	TRBD1	TRBJ1-2	few	TGTGCCAGCAGTCCCCCCACCGGGACAGGGAAGAAGGATGGCTACACCTTC	CASSPPTGTGKKDGYTF
TRBV27	.	TRBJ1-3	.	TGTGCCAGCAGTTTTAATCGGGAAGGTGGAAACACCATATATTTT	CASSFNREGGNTIYF
TRBV11-2	.	TRBJ1-1	.	TGTGCCAGCAGCTTATCCGACGTTACTGAAGCTTTCTTT	CASSLSDVTEAFF
TRBV29-1	TRBD1	TRBJ2-5	.	TGCAGCGTAACCACCAGGGGGCTAGAGACCCAGTACTTC	CSVTTRGLETQYF
TRBV6-5	.	TRBJ1-1	.	TGTGCCAGCAGTTATAACAGTCTGAACACTGAAGCTTTCTTT	CASSYNSLNTEAFF
TRBV6-5	.	TRBJ1-6	.	TGTGCCACCTTGGGCGGGGGCCATAATTCACCCCTCCACTTT	CATLGGGHNSPLHF
TRBV7-9	TRBD2	TRBJ2-5	.	TGTGCCAGCAGCTTCGGGGGGGTCGGCCAAGAGACCCAGTACTTC	CASSFGGVGQETQYF
TRBV10-3	.	TRBJ1-4	.	TGTGCCATCAGTGAGTCGGGGGGCATTAATGAAAAACTGTTTTTT	CAISESGGINEKLFF
TRBV7-2	TRBD2	TRBJ2-5	.	TGTGCCAGCAGCTTAAGCGGGAGGCGGATCTCTGAGACCCAGTACTTC	CASSLSGRRISETQYF
TRBV10-3	TRBD2	TRBJ2-5	.	TGTGCCATCAGTGAGCTGGGACTAGCGGGGCGAGAGACCCAGTACTTC	CAISELGLAGRETQYF
TRBV30	TRBD1	TRBJ2-7	once	TGTGCCTGGTCGGAGGGGACAGGTGTGACCCATCCCTTCGAGCAGTACTTC	CAWSEGTGVTHPFEQYF
TRBV7-8	.	TRBJ2-7	few	TGTGCCAGCAGCTTAGAGACAGGTCCCTACGAGCAGTACTTC	CASSLETGPYEQYF
TRBV15	.	TRBJ2-1	.	TGTGCCACCAGCAAGGACAGCCCTTCTTACAATGAGCAGTTCTTC	CATSKDSPSYNEQFF
TRBV5-6	.	TRBJ1-2	.	TGTGCCAGCAGCCGGCGGACTGCAGATGGCTACACCTTC	CASSRRTADGYTF
TRBV19	TRBD1	TRBJ2-2	.	TGTGCCAGTAGACGCGGATGGGGACAGGGGGATTCGGTGGAGCTGTTTTTT	CASRRGWGQGDSVELFF
TRBV7-2	.	TRBJ1-1	.	TGTGCCAGCAGCTTAGTCCCGAACACTGAAGCTTTCTTT	CASSLVPNTEAFF
TRBV2	.	TRBJ1-1	.	TGTGCCAGCAGTCGACATATGAACACTGAAGCTTTCTTT	CASSRHMNTEAFF
TRBV5-8	TRBD1	TRBJ2-5	.	TGTGCCAGCAGCTTCTCAGGGGGCGCGGAGACCCAGTACTTC	CASSFSGGAETQYF
TRBV29-1	TRBD2	TRBJ2-2	.	TGCAGCGTGGGCGGGAGGGCCGATACCGGGGAGCTGTTTTTT	CSVGGRADTGELFF
TRBV19	TRBD2	TRBJ2-1	.	TGTGCCACCTGGACTAGCGGGAGGCCTAATGAGCAGTTCTTC	CATWTSGRPNEQFF
TRBV7-6	.	TRBJ2-3	once	TGTGCCAGCAGCCCCCGGGCCCCACTAGTTGGAGATACGCAGTATTTT	CASSPRAPLVGDTQYF
TRBV3-1/TRBV3-2	TRBD1	TRBJ2-4	.	TGTGCCAGCAGCCAAGATGGGAGACAGGGGAAAAACATTCAGTACTTC	CASSQDGRQGKNIQYF
TRBV7-9	TRBD2	TRBJ2-1	.	TGTGCCAGCAGCGCTACTAGCGGAGGGGGCTCCTACAATGAGCAGTTCTTC	CASSATSGGGSYNEQFF
TRBV15	.	TRBJ2-4	.	TGTGCCACCAGTCCCCGGAATGTGATAAGCACCGTAGCCAAAAACATTCAGTACTTC	CATSPRNVISTVAKNIQYF
TRBV7-2	.	TRBJ2-4	once	TGTGCCAGCAGCTTAGGCGGAGGGGGGAAAAACATTCAGTACTTC	CASSLGGGGKNIQYF
TRBV2	TRBD1	TRBJ2-5	.	TGTGCCAGCACGAGGACAGGGAGAGAGACCCAGTACTTC	CASTRTGRETQYF
TRBV18	.	TRBJ2-7	.	TGTGCCAGCTCACTCTCTGAAGGCCCCTACGAGCAGTACTTC	CASSLSEGPYEQYF
TRBV29-1	TRBD2	TRBJ2-1	.	TGCAGCGTTGGGACGGGGGGGGTTGGAAATGAGCAGTTCTTC	CSVGTGGVGNEQFF
TRBV7-2	.	TRBJ1-6	.	TGTGCCAGCAGCTTAGACAGGGCCTCCGCGGCCCACCTCCACTTT	CASSLDRASAAHLHF
TRBV3-1/TRBV3-2	TRBD2	TRBJ2-3	.	TGTGCCAGCAGCCAAGGGAGGCAGCGTGGGGGGGGTCGCACAGATACGCAGTATTTT	CASSQGRQRGGGRTDTQYF
TRBV4-1	.	TRBJ2-2	.	TGCGCCAGCAGCCAAGACCGACAGACCGGGGAGCTGTTTTTT	CASSQDRQTGELFF
TRBV3-1/TRBV3-2	.	TRBJ2-7	.	TGTGCCAGCAGCCAAGAGATGCAGAGCCCACGGGGGCAGTACTTC	CASSQEMQSPRGQYF
TRBV6-1	TRBD1	TRBJ1-5	.	TGTGCCAGCAGTGAGGGACAGAGCAATCAGCCCCAGCATTTT	CASSEGQSNQPQHF
TRBV5-6	TRBD2	TRBJ2-1	many	TGTGCCAGCAGCTTGGTCAGGGTAGCGGGATACAATGAGCAGTTCTTC	CASSLVRVAGYNEQFF